This T cell receptor (beta chain) appears in the sequencing data of a study of blood T cell repertoires in COVID-19. Background on the study: Sites in the United States, Italy and Spain provided acute and convalescent COVID-19 samples.

Cohorts were assigned according to the clinical history that participants reported. With 4 bases removed from V and 1 base from J, the gap between germline ends came to 8 bases. In germline, CDR1 is LNHDA, CDR2 SQIVND (reference sequence). The CDR3 contains 15 residues. This table comes from immunoSEQ multiplex PCR, and its TCRdb copy is limited to in-frame clones, with some not included. The profile shows about 250,000 clones, roughly 89% of them singletons. The chain is built from TRBV19 and TRBJ2-6; D gene uncertain. This TCR was sampled from a middle-aged man who had recovered from COVID-19. Sequencing was done on a sample of PBMCs or T cells enriched from blood (not recorded which). CDR3 sequence reads: CASSRQDSGANVLTF. The CDR3 region has the DNA TGTGCCAGTAGTAGGCAAGATTCTGGGGCCAACGTCCTGACTTTC.